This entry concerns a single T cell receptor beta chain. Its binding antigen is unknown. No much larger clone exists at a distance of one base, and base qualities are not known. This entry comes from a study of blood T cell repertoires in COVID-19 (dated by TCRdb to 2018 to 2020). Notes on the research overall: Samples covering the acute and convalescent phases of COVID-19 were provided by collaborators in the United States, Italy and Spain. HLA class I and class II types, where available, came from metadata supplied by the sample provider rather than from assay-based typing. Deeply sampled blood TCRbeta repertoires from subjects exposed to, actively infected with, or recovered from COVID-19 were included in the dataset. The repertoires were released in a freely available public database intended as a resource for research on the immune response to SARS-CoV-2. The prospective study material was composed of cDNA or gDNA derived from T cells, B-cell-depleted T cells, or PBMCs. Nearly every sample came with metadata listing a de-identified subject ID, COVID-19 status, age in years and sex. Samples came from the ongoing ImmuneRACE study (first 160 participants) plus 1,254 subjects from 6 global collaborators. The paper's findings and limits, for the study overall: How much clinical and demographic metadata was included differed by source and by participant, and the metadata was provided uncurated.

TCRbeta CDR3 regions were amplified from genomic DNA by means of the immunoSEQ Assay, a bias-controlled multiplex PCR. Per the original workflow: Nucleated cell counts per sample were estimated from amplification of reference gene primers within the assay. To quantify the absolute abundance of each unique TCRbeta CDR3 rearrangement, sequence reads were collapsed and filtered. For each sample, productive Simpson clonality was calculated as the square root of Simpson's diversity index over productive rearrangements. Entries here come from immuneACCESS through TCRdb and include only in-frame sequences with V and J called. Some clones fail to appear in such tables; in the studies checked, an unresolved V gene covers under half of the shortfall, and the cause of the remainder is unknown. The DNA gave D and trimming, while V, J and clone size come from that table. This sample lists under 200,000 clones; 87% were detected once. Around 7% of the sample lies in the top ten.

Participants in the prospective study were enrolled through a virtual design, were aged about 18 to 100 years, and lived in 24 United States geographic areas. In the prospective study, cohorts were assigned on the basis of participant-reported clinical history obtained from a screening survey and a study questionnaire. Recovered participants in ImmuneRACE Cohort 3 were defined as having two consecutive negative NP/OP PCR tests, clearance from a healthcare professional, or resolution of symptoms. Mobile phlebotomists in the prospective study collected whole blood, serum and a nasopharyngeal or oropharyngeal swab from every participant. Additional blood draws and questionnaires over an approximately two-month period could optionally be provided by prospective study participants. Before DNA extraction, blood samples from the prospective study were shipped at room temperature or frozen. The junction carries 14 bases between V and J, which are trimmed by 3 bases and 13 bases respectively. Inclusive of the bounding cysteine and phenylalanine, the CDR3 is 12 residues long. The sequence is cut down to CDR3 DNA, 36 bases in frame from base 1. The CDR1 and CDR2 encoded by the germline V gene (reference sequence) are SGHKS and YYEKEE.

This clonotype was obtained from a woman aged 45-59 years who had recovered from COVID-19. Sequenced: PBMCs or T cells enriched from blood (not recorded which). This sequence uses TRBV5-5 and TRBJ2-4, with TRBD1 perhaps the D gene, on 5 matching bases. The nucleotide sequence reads TGTGCCAGCAGCTGGGGCCTTGACTCCCAGTACTTC. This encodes CASSWGLDSQYF.